The rows below give T cell receptor beta chains drawn from one sample of a study of CD8+ T cells in alopecia areata. Clones were sequenced by immunoSEQ multiplex PCR, and TCRdb holds only the in-frame ones, with some missing. The sample has around 120,000 clones; around 63% are singletons. Sample: CD4+ T cells sorted from blood, taken at week 4, from a patient treated with tofacitinib. The source is a human donor with alopecia areata. CDR3s include the opening cysteine and the closing phenylalanine or tryptophan. The order of the fields is CDR3 protein, CDR3 DNA, D gene, clone size, V gene, J gene. A D gene is named only where the DNA matches it firmly. Size values are once, few and many counts, or a class for expanded clones, and some rows have none.

CASSLPDVSYEQYF	TGTGCCAGCAGTCTTCCGGACGTATCCTACGAGCAGTACTTC	-	-	TRBV2	TRBJ2-7
CASSALSAGGSTDTQYF	TGTGCCAGCAGTGCACTCTCAGCGGGGGGCAGCACAGATACGCAGTATTTT	TRBD2	-	TRBV6-4	TRBJ2-3
CASSSGFASTDTQYF	TGTGCCAGCAGCTCGGGGTTCGCGAGCACAGATACGCAGTATTTT	-	-	TRBV7-3	TRBJ2-3
CASLNTEAFF	TGTGCCAGCCTTAACACTGAAGCTTTCTTT	-	-	TRBV7-2	TRBJ1-1
CATSRGSNEKLFF	TGTGCCACCAGCCGGGGGTCTAATGAAAAACTGTTTTTT	-	-	TRBV15	TRBJ1-4
CASSFSSYEQYF	TGTGCCAGCAGCTTCAGCTCCTACGAGCAGTACTTC	-	-	TRBV7-2	TRBJ2-7
CASSSRTGPQETQYF	TGCGCCAGCAGCTCGCGGACAGGGCCCCAAGAGACCCAGTACTTC	TRBD1	-	TRBV4-3	TRBJ2-5
CSVRPGQGARSDTQYF	TGCAGCGTTAGACCGGGACAGGGGGCGAGATCAGATACGCAGTATTTT	TRBD1	-	TRBV29-1	TRBJ2-3
CASTRTETQETQYF	TGTGCCAGCACCCGGACGGAGACCCAAGAGACCCAGTACTTC	-	-	TRBV25-1	TRBJ2-5
CASKRGGTSYNEQFF	TGTGCCAGCAAACGCGGGGGAACGTCCTACAATGAGCAGTTCTTC	TRBD2	-	TRBV6-5	TRBJ2-1
CASSVVPTEGYSYNEQFF	TGTGCCAGCAGCGTAGTCCCCACGGAGGGATACTCCTACAATGAGCAGTTCTTC	-	-	TRBV9	TRBJ2-1
CASSLAVEQYF	TGTGCCAGCAGCTTAGCAGTAGAGCAGTACTTC	-	-	TRBV7-2	TRBJ2-7
CASSTPGQGFDEQYF	TGTGCCAGCAGCACCCCGGGACAGGGCTTCGACGAGCAGTACTTC	TRBD1	once	TRBV28	TRBJ2-7
CASSSGGAYNEQFF	TGTGCCAGCAGCTCCGGGGGGGCCTACAATGAGCAGTTCTTC	TRBD2	few	TRBV7-7	TRBJ2-1
CASSPRDLPNTEAFF	TGTGCCAGCAGTCCCCGGGACTTACCGAACACTGAAGCTTTCTTT	-	-	TRBV27	TRBJ1-1
CASSPRTGSLRETQYF	TGTGCCAGCAGCCCCAGGACAGGGAGTTTGCGAGAGACCCAGTACTTC	TRBD1	-	TRBV5-6	TRBJ2-5
CASSPGSQETQYF	TGTGCCAGCAGCCCCGGGTCCCAAGAGACCCAGTACTTC	-	-	TRBV7-2	TRBJ2-5
CASSQVSGAGGSYEQYF	TGCGCCAGCAGCCAAGTGTCGGGAGCGGGGGGTTCCTACGAGCAGTACTTC	TRBD2	once	TRBV4-1	TRBJ2-7
CASSQDPWGRGNTNEKLFF	TGTGCCAGCAGCCAAGATCCGTGGGGGCGCGGGAATACTAATGAAAAACTGTTTTTT	-	-	TRBV4-2	TRBJ1-4
CASSPTSEGSTDTQYF	TGTGCCAGCTCACCAACTAGCGAGGGGTCCACAGATACGCAGTATTTT	TRBD2	-	TRBV18	TRBJ2-3
CASSYQETQYF	TGTGCCAGCAGTTATCAAGAGACCCAGTACTTC	-	-	TRBV6-6	TRBJ2-5
CAWSSITGGVRQETQYF	TGTGCCTGGAGTTCCATTACAGGGGGAGTCCGACAAGAGACCCAGTACTTC	TRBD1	-	TRBV30	TRBJ2-5
CASSSGLAGSSDTQYF	TGTGCCAGCAGCTCGGGACTAGCGGGTTCTTCAGATACGCAGTATTTT	TRBD2	-	TRBV5-4	TRBJ2-3
CSVGDRAVGELFF	TGCAGCGTTGGTGACAGGGCTGTCGGGGAGCTGTTTTTT	TRBD1	-	TRBV29-1	TRBJ2-2
CSVGELNSYNEQFF	TGCAGCGTTGGCGAACTAAACTCCTACAATGAGCAGTTCTTC	-	-	TRBV29-1	TRBJ2-1
CASSQEVSLAGGPNTGELFF	TGCGCCAGCAGCCAAGAAGTATCACTAGCGGGGGGACCGAACACCGGGGAGCTGTTTTTT	TRBD2	-	TRBV4-3	TRBJ2-2
CASSIRQRETQYF	TGTGCCAGCAGCATCCGACAGCGGGAGACCCAGTACTTC	-	-	TRBV9	TRBJ2-5
CASSLRTGGNYGYTF	TGTGCCAGCAGCCTCCGTACAGGGGGCAACTATGGCTACACCTTC	TRBD1	few	TRBV6-1	TRBJ1-2
CASNHQGGRELFF	TGTGCCAGCAACCATCAGGGGGGCCGGGAGCTGTTTTTT	-	-	TRBV9	TRBJ2-2
CASSLVPGEKLFF	TGTGCCAGCAGCTTGGTCCCGGGAGAAAAACTGTTTTTT	-	-	TRBV5-6	TRBJ1-4
CASTNTGELFF	TGTGCCAGCACAAACACCGGGGAGCTGTTTTTT	-	once	TRBV2	TRBJ2-2
CASSPGLAGTDTQYF	TGCGCCAGCAGCCCGGGACTAGCGGGAACAGATACGCAGTATTTT	TRBD2	few	TRBV5-1	TRBJ2-3
CASSVGGTGIYEQYF	TGTGCCAGCAGCGTAGGTGGGACAGGTATCTACGAGCAGTACTTC	TRBD1	-	TRBV9	TRBJ2-7
CAWSVWREKLFF	TGTGCCTGGAGTGTATGGCGGGAAAAACTGTTTTTT	-	once	TRBV30	TRBJ1-4
CASSLDGRLNTEAFF	TGCGCCAGCAGCTTGGACGGGCGCTTGAACACTGAAGCTTTCTTT	-	-	TRBV5-1	TRBJ1-1
CASTRTSLPSGEQYF	TGTGCCAGCACCCGAACTAGCTTACCCTCGGGAGAGCAGTACTTC	-	-	TRBV2	TRBJ2-7
CASSLAGRETQYF	TGTGCCAGCAGCTTAGCAGGGCGGGAGACCCAGTACTTC	-	-	TRBV7-9	TRBJ2-5
CSATGSNQPQHF	TGCAGCGCGACAGGGAGCAATCAGCCCCAGCATTTT	TRBD1	-	TRBV29-1	TRBJ1-5
CASSRLAGISSGELFF	TGTGCCAGCAGCCGACTAGCGGGAATTTCTTCCGGGGAGCTGTTTTTT	TRBD2	-	TRBV7-2	TRBJ2-2
CSVVGTGRGVGYTF	TGCAGCGTTGTGGGGACGGGCAGGGGTGTGGGCTACACCTTC	-	-	TRBV29-1	TRBJ1-2
CASSYSMGNYGYTF	TGTGCCAGCAGTTACTCGATGGGGAACTATGGCTACACCTTC	-	-	TRBV6-5	TRBJ1-2